The present T cell receptor beta chain was sequenced within a study of T cell repertoires in cytomegalovirus infection. V was cut by 3 bases and J by 4 bases, with 18 bases left in between. The CDR3 runs 16 residues. CDR1 and CDR2 from the germline V gene are SGHTA and FQGNSA. TCRdb re-analysed the reads in MiXCR, keeping a single row per CDR3 protein. The profile shows some 180,000 distinct CDR3 sequences, about 18% of them singletons. The chain employs TRBV7-2 and TRBJ2-5; D unclear. The sample taken for sequencing was CD8+ T cells from PBMCs. This receptor was taken from a human donor in good health (CMV status not recorded). Some clones in this sample may be carry-over from other donors' samples. CDR3: CASSFIAGSQIETQYF. CDR3 DNA sequence: TGTGCCAGCAGCTTCATTGCCGGGTCCCAAATAGAGACCCAGTACTTC. Looking up the rest from reference TRBV7-2 and TRBJ2-5 gives the full variable domain: GAGVSQSPSNKVTEKGKDVELRCDPISGHTALYWYRQSLGQGLEFLIYFQGNSAPDKSGLPSDRFSAERTGGSVSTLTIQRTQQEDSAVYLCASSFIAGSQIETQYFGPGTRLLVL.